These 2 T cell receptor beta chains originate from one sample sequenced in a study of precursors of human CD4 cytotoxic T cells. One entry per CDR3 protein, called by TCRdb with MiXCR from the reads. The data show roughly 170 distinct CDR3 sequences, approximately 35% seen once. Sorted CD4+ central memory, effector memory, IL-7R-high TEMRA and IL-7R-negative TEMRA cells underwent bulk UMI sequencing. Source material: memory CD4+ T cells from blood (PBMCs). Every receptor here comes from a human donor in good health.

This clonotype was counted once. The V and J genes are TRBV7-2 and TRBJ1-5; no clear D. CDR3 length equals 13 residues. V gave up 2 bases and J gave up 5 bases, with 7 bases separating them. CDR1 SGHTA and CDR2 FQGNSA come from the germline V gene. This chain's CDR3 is CASSLYRDQPQHF. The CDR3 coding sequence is TGTGCCAGCAGCTTATACAGAGATCAGCCCCAGCATTTT.

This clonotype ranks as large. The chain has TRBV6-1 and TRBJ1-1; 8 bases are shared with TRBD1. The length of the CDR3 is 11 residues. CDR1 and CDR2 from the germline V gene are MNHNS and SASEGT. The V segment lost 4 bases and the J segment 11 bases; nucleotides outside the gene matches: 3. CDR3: CASSVRDRAFF. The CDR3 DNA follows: TGTGCCAGCAGTGTCCGGGACAGGGCTTTCTTT.